The 10 T cell receptor beta chains in this list originate from one sample, sequenced in a study of T-cell memory formation after mild COVID-19. TCRdb fed the 5' RACE reads into MiXCR, producing one record per CDR3 protein. The data hold almost 45,000 distinct CDR3 sequences, with about 6.3% observed a single time. Sequences were obtained from PBMCs or a T cell subset sorted from them (not recorded which). These receptors were taken from an adult who had mild COVID-19 (a few samples of this study predate the infection). Cell type and time point are not known.

This clonotype was observed at least ten times. The chain links TRBV6-5 to TRBJ2-7; 9 bases agree with TRBD1. From germline, CDR1 is MNHEY and CDR2 SVGAGI. The length of the CDR3 is 19 residues. Germline trimming cut 0 bases from V and 1 base from J; bases unmatched to any gene: 13. CDR3 bases: TGTGCCAGCAGTTACTCGAAAATTGTCACCGGACAGGGGTCCTACGAGCAGTACTTC. Amino acid sequence: CASSYSKIVTGQGSYEQYF.

This clonotype turned up a few times. The genes are TRBV7-9 and TRBJ1-2; tentative D call: TRBD1 (5 bases). Germline CDR1 and CDR2: SEHNR and FQNEAQ (reference sequence). V was clipped by 3 bases and J by 8 bases, with 19 bases between them. The CDR3 contains 15 residues. In nucleotides, the CDR3 is TGTGCCAGCAGCTTCGCCGGGACCCCAAGAGAAGGCTACACCTTC. Protein sequence: CASSFAGTPREGYTF.

This clonotype has a handful of counts. The gene calls are TRBV27 and TRBJ1-2; no clear D. CDR3 length: 12 residues. V was pared by 6 bases and J by 8 bases, with 13 bases between. Germline V gene lookup returns CDR1 MNHEY and CDR2 SMNVEV (reference sequence). CDR3 nucleotides: TGTGCCAGCAGGGAGGCGGGTAGGGGCTACACCTTC. It specifies CASREAGRGYTF.

This clonotype was seen only a few times. The chain has TRBV19 and TRBJ2-5; 7 bases fit TRBD1. Losses at the gene ends were 1 base for V and 1 base for J; bases not matched to a gene: 9. The CDR3 extends over 17 amino acids. The germline CDR1 and CDR2 sequences are LNHDA and SQIVND (reference sequence). CDR3 nucleotide sequence: TGTGCCAGTAGTATAGGGAGACAGGGTACCCTCCAAGAGACCCAGTACTTC. Translation gives CASSIGRQGTLQETQYF.

This clonotype was detected a few times. V gene TRBV20-1 combines with J gene TRBJ1-4; 11 bases match TRBD1. CDR3 length: 15 amino acids. J was trimmed by 7 bases and V by 0 bases; bases with no gene match: 4. CDR1 DFQATT and CDR2 SNEGSKA come from the germline V gene (reference sequence). CDR3 coding DNA: TGCAGTGCTAGAGACCAGGGACAGGGGGTTGAAAAACTGTTTTTT. Its protein product is CSARDQGQGVEKLFF.

This sequence joins TRBV9 and TRBJ2-7; no clear D. Germline V CDR1 and CDR2: SGDLS, YYNGEE. Deletions cut 2 bases from V and 1 base from J, with 7 bases between. The CDR3 is 13 residues long. The CDR3 nucleotides are TGTGCCAGCAGCGTTGACATTTCCTACGAGCAGTACTTC. This translates into CASSVDISYEQYF. The full variable domain, its missing parts supplied by reference TRBV9 and TRBJ2-7, is DSGVTQTPKHLITATGQRVTLRCSPRSGDLSVYWYQQSLDQGLQFLIQYYNGEERAKGNILERFSAQQFPDLHSELNLSSLELGDSALYFCASSVDISYEQYFGPGTRLTVT.

This clonotype came up many times. The chain uses TRBV5-1 and TRBJ1-6, with 7 bases fitting TRBD1. The CDR3 contains 14 residues. The trim removed 0 bases at V and 6 bases at J, leaving 0 bases unmatched. Per germline, CDR1 SGHRS and CDR2 YFSETQ. This CDR3 is CASSLDRGNSPLHF. The CDR3 coding sequence is TGCGCCAGCAGCTTGGACAGGGGTAATTCACCCCTCCACTTT. The variable domain in full, completed from reference TRBV5-1 and TRBJ1-6, reads KAGVTQTPRYLIKTRGQQVTLSCSPISGHRSVSWYQQTPGQGLQFLFEYFSETQRNKGNFPGRFSGRQFSNSRSEMNVSTLELGDSALYLCASSLDRGNSPLHFGNGTRLTVT.

There are many counts of this clonotype. This chain uses TRBV4-3 with TRBJ2-1, with 12 bases fitting TRBD2. This CDR3 region has 16 residues. J was trimmed by 4 bases and V by 1 base; bases with no gene match: 2. Germline lookup yields CDR1 LGHNA and CDR2 YSLEER. The chain's CDR3 is CASSQVLAGGYNEQFF. Here the CDR3 DNA reads TGCGCCAGCAGCCAAGTACTAGCGGGAGGATACAATGAGCAGTTCTTC.

This clonotype was counted ten times or more. The chain carries TRBV12-3 or TRBV12-4 and TRBJ2-7; 12 bases are a match to TRBD1. The V and J ends lost 6 bases and 1 base, in that order; junction bases with no gene match: 7. The CDR3 is 16 amino acids. CDR3 sequence (DNA): TGTGCCAGCAGGCGTGGGACAGGGGGCATTTCCTACGAGCAGTACTTC. Its protein product is CASRRGTGGISYEQYF.

This clonotype was counted only a few times. The rearrangement uses TRBV7-2 and TRBJ2-2, with TRBD1 matching 9 bases. V was pared by 4 bases and J by 1 base, with 4 bases of the junction left unmatched. Germline-derived CDR1 and CDR2 are SGHTA and FQGNSA. The CDR3 is made up of 16 amino acids. In DNA form, the CDR3 reads TGTGCCAGCAGCTCGACAGGGGGGTTGAACACCGGGGAGCTGTTTTTT. Translation: CASSSTGGLNTGELFF.